The entry below gives a single TCR beta chain sequence along with its context. As yet, its antigen is unknown. The entry originates in a study of cytomegalovirus exposure and HLA in healthy donors. Study findings and constraints: The study found most TCR sequences rare, yet found some public TCRs in many donors.

Data came from immunoSEQ multiplex PCR; TCRdb stores just in-frame clones and leaves some out. The data hold 65,000 to 70,000 clones, with roughly nine tenths observed a single time. CDR3 length: 13 residues. CDR1 is SGHTS and CDR2 is YDEGEE in the germline V gene. Germline trimming cut 5 bases from V and 3 bases from J; bases unmatched to any gene: 5. The clonotype was recovered from a man aged 18 to 30 in good health and CMV-seronegative. Specimen: PBMCs. This chain links TRBV5-8 with TRBJ2-7; TRBD1 aligns across 7 bases. Here the CDR3 DNA reads TGTGCCAGCAGAGCAGGGGGTCGCTACGAGCAGTACTTC. Translating gives CASRAGGRYEQYF.